This T cell receptor (beta chain) originates from a study of CD8+CD57+ T cells in acquired aplastic anemia. The CDR3 sequence is 14 residues long. CDR1 is SGHVS and CDR2 is FNYEAQ in the germline V gene. The V gene lost 2 bases and the J gene lost 6 bases, with 11 bases spanning the gap. Those patients picked for sequencing had displayed CD8+CD57+ cell expansion on flow cytometry. CDR3 and TCR beta VDJ profiling relied on genomic DNA as the template. TCRdb recomputed calls from the reads with MiXCR, one row per CDR3 protein. The sample lists roughly 290,000 distinct CDR3 sequences; approximately 57% were seen once.

V gene TRBV7-6 combines with J gene TRBJ1-5; D possibly corresponds to TRBD1 (5 bases). This clonotype was sampled from a human donor with aplastic anemia. Input material: sorted CD4+, CD8+, or CD8+CD57+ T cells (not recorded which) from PBMCs. In DNA form, the CDR3 reads TGTGCCAGCAGCTTACTACCGGGGCCTCAGCCCCAGCATTTT. Its protein is CASSLLPGPQPQHF. The variable domain in full, completed from reference TRBV7-6 and TRBJ1-5, reads GAGVSQSPRYKVTKRGQDVALRCDPISGHVSLYWYRQALGQGPEFLTYFNYEAQQDKSGLPNDRFSAERPEGSISTLTIQRTEQRDSAMYRCASSLLPGPQPQHFGDGTRLSIL.